One and the same sample provided the 14 T cell receptor beta chains below, sequenced in a study of monozygotic twins with inflammatory bowel disease. One entry per CDR3 protein, without DNA, is what TCRdb gives after re-calling the 5' RACE reads. This listing includes some 150,000 distinct CDR3 sequences. Sequencing input: blood. These receptors originate from a human donor with ulcerative colitis or Crohn's disease, or a healthy co-twin of an affected twin (not recorded which).

The chain combines TRBV4-3 with TRBJ1-5. The CDR3 is made up of 15 amino acids. The V gene's germline CDR1 is LGHNA and CDR2 YSLEER. This CDR3 reads CASSQGTQPRQPQHF.

The chain uses TRBV7-3 and TRBJ2-3; the D gene TCRdb calls, TRBD2, cannot be checked with no DNA. This CDR3 has 14 amino acids. Germline V gene sequence: CDR1 SGHTA, CDR2 FQGTGA. The CDR3 here is CASSPGLADYTQYF.

V and J are TRBV5-1 and TRBJ2-7; TCRdb selects TRBD1, and the lack of DNA leaves this call unchecked. Germline-derived CDR1 and CDR2 are SGHRS and YFSETQ. There are 13 residues in the CDR3. CDR3 in amino acids: CASSPQDVYEQYF.

The V call is TRBV6-2 or TRBV6-3, the J call TRBJ2-1. Per germline, CDR1 MNHEY and CDR2 SVGEGT. The length of the CDR3 is 11 residues. CDR3 amino acids: CASSHIYEQFF.

The CDR3 is CAISESVDRLKQFF. This rearrangement joins TRBV10-3 to TRBJ2-1; TCRdb calls TRBD1, which cannot be checked without DNA. The CDR3 spans 14 residues. Germline V gives CDR1 ENHRY, CDR2 SYGVKD.

The rearrangement joins TRBV11-2 to TRBJ1-2; with no DNA, the TCRdb D assignment of TRBD1 cannot be verified. This CDR3 has 12 residues. Germline CDR1 reads SGHAT; CDR2 reads FQNNGV. This chain's CDR3 is CASSPGGSGYTF.

This rearrangement joins TRBV5-6 to TRBJ2-1; with no DNA, the TCRdb D assignment of TRBD2 cannot be verified. The CDR3 totals 17 residues. Germline CDR1 is SGHDT and CDR2 is YYEEEE. This chain's CDR3 is CASVKTGGAHFYNEQFF.

The chain uses TRBV5-1 and TRBJ1-1; TCRdb lists TRBD1, though no DNA is available to test this call. The germline CDR1 and CDR2 sequences are SGHRS and YFSETQ. The length of the CDR3 is 14 residues. CDR3 region: CASSWGQGNTEAFF.

The chain links TRBV6-1 to TRBJ2-7; TCRdb lists TRBD1, though no DNA is available to test this call. Germline V CDR1 and CDR2: MNHNS, SASEGT. This CDR3 contains 13 residues. CDR3 loop: CASSDLAGAEQYF.

The chain couples TRBV2 to TRBJ2-7; TCRdb's D gene call, TRBD2, goes unchecked for lack of DNA. Germline values: CDR1 SNHLY, CDR2 FYNNEI. This CDR3 is 15 amino acids long. CDR3 loop: CASSEPGLAGGEQYF.

The chain links TRBV24-1 to TRBJ2-5; TCRdb outputs TRBD1, but without DNA this stays unchecked. This CDR3 spans 15 amino acids. CDR1 and CDR2 from the germline V gene are KGHDR and SFDVKD. The CDR3 sequence is CATSDTGGIEETQYF.

The V call is TRBV3-1, the J call TRBJ2-2; TCRdb's D gene call, TRBD1, goes unchecked for lack of DNA. CDR3 length equals 11 residues. Looked up from germline, CDR1 is LGHDT and CDR2 is YNNKEL (reference sequence). CDR3 sequence: CASRGAGELFF.

CDR3: CSAYSAGTREDEQFF. This sequence joins TRBV20-1 and TRBJ2-1; TCRdb indicates TRBD2, and absent DNA this call remains unverified. Germline values: CDR1 DFQATT, CDR2 SNEGSKA (reference sequence). The CDR3 totals 15 residues.

V gene TRBV29-1 combines with J gene TRBJ2-7; TCRdb calls TRBD1, which cannot be checked without DNA. Germline CDR1 SQVTM, CDR2 ANQGSEA. The CDR3 has 13 amino acids. The CDR3 here is CSVRQSSSYEQYF.